This T cell receptor (beta chain) stems from a study of spatial heterogeneity in lung cancer. Study-wide background: In the raw reads, each unique TCR and UMI combination was present more than ten times on average.

In germline, CDR1 is SGHRS, CDR2 YFSETQ. This CDR3 spans 14 amino acids. V lost 4 bases, J lost 2 bases, and 12 bases lay in between. Study-wide results and caveats: Ubiquitous, expanded tumor-derived TCRs were more frequently observed in blood at resection than at follow-up.

Sample time point: sample taken at primary tumor resection. Tumor, nontumor lung or frozen PBMC supplied whole RNA, sequenced without sorting. This clonotype was detected a few times. Its antigen is unknown. Every TCR cDNA molecule bore a unique molecular identifier. MiXCR, applied by TCRdb to the 5' RACE reads, yields one record per CDR3 protein. The repertoire holds roughly 60,000 distinct CDR3 sequences, roughly 7.9% seen once, with more than 12% in the top ten. J is TRBJ1-1 and V is TRBV5-1; D call uncertain. This specimen was PBMCs, taken at surgery. This receptor was identified in a female donor with early-stage non-small cell lung cancer. CDR3 region: CASSARVPNTEAFF. CDR3 nucleotides: TGCGCCAGCAGCGCCCGGGTCCCCAACACTGAAGCTTTCTTT.